The next 23 T cell receptor beta chains were all read from a single sample in a study of blood T cell repertoires in COVID-19 (dated by TCRdb to about 2020). To prepare the library, the immunoSEQ multiplex PCR assay was applied. In its TCRdb copy, this immuneACCESS table keeps in-frame sequences only and misses some clones. Where compared with another copy, unresolved V genes explain less than half of these, and the others have no known cause. This sample lists about 110,000 clones; about two thirds were detected once. The ten largest clones represent 1.5% to 2% of the sample. Sequencing was carried out using peripheral blood. The receptors were gathered from a woman in her 40s with acute or convalescent COVID-19.

The CDR3 DNA reads as TGTGCCAGCAGTCCAAACAGGAACACTGAAGCTTTCTTT. This translates into CASSPNRNTEAFF. This chain connects TRBV28 to TRBJ1-1; no reliable D call. CDR1 and CDR2 from the germline V gene are MDHEN and SYDVKM. V lost 5 bases and J 1 base, leaving 8 bases between the germline ends. This CDR3 contains 13 residues. Looking up the rest from reference TRBV28 and TRBJ1-1 gives the full variable domain: DVKVTQSSRYLVKRTGEKVFLECVQDMDHENMFWYRQDPGLGLRLIYFSYDVKMKEKGDIPEGYSVSREKKERFSLILESASTNQTSMYLCASSPNRNTEAFFGQGTRLTVV.

V is TRBV5-4 and J is TRBJ2-3; 7 bases map to TRBD1. The CDR3 has 14 residues. Trimming took 4 bases from V and 2 from J; bases not matched to a gene: 4. CDR1 and CDR2 (germline): SGHNT, YYREEE (reference sequence). The CDR3 here is CASSPGQNTDTQYF. The DNA of the CDR3 is TGTGCCAGCAGCCCGGGACAGAACACAGATACGCAGTATTTT.

The chain carries TRBV5-4 and TRBJ2-3, with 13 bases matching TRBD2. The CDR3 contains 16 residues. V lost 4 bases and J lost 3; bases outside the gene matches: 5. Germline V lookup: CDR1 SGHNT, CDR2 YYREEE (reference sequence). In nucleotides, the CDR3 is TGTGCCAGCAGCCGGACTAGCGGGGGTACTACAGATACGCAGTATTTT. It specifies CASSRTSGGTTDTQYF.

The V and J genes are TRBV28 and TRBJ1-5; 7 bases are a match to TRBD1. J was trimmed by 6 bases and V by 2 bases; bases with no gene match: 1. CDR3 size: 13 residues. In germline, CDR1 is MDHEN, CDR2 SYDVKM. In nucleotides, the CDR3 is TGTGCCAGCAGTTTACCAGGGGGTCAGCCCCAGCATTTT. It yields the protein CASSLPGGQPQHF. Full variable domain (outside the CDR3, taken from reference TRBV28 and TRBJ1-5): DVKVTQSSRYLVKRTGEKVFLECVQDMDHENMFWYRQDPGLGLRLIYFSYDVKMKEKGDIPEGYSVSREKKERFSLILESASTNQTSMYLCASSLPGGQPQHFGDGTRLSIL.

In this sample, this clone turned up once. The chain carries TRBV3-1 (or the pseudogene TRBV3-2) and TRBJ2-2; TRBD1 aligns across 9 bases. This CDR3 has 16 residues. Germline V gives CDR1 LGHDT, CDR2 YNNKEL (reference sequence). The trim removed 1 base at V and 1 base at J, leaving 1 base unmatched. The CDR3 sequence is CASSQVGQGNTGELFF. The CDR3 nucleotides are TGTGCCAGCAGCCAAGTGGGACAGGGGAACACCGGGGAGCTGTTTTTT.

The rearrangement links TRBV11-1 to TRBJ1-2; weak D call: TRBD1 (5 bases). The CDR3 loop spans 13 amino acids. Germline V gene lookup returns CDR1 SGHAT and CDR2 FQDESV (reference sequence). Trimming pared 1 base from V and 4 bases from J, leaving 7 bases between. CDR3 loop: CASSLEDSYGYTF. Written as DNA, the CDR3 is TGTGCCAGCAGCTTAGAAGACAGCTATGGCTACACCTTC.

The rearrangement links TRBV6-5 to TRBJ1-1, with D unclear. CDR1 and CDR2 from the germline V gene are MNHEY and SVGAGI. V was pared by 8 bases and J by 0 bases, with 7 bases between. This CDR3 has 12 residues. The CDR3 here is CASARLNTEAFF. In DNA, the CDR3 is TGTGCCAGCGCTAGATTGAACACTGAAGCTTTCTTT.

This rearrangement joins TRBV19 to TRBJ1-3; possibly TRBD1 for D (6 bases). CDR1 LNHDA and CDR2 SQIVND come from the germline V gene (reference sequence). V dropped 8 bases and J dropped 4 bases, with 15 bases sitting between them. The CDR3 runs 14 residues. The CDR3 DNA follows: TGTGCCAGTTCGCCGGGACACCGAGGAAACACCATATATTTT. Its protein product is CASSPGHRGNTIYF.

This clone was seen only a few times. The J gene is TRBJ2-3, the V gene TRBV5-6; perhaps TRBD1 as D (6 bases). V lost 6 bases and J lost 2, with 10 bases in between. CDR3 length: 13 amino acids. Germline CDR1 and CDR2: SGHDT and YYEEEE. CDR3 in amino acids: CASNKGDTDTQYF. The CDR3 nucleotides read TGTGCCAGCAATAAGGGGGACACAGATACGCAGTATTTT.

Many counts were recorded for this clone. The chain has TRBV10-3 and TRBJ1-1; D remains unclear. Germline CDR1 reads ENHRY; CDR2 reads SYGVKD. This CDR3 comprises 14 residues. V lost 0 bases, J lost 4 bases, and 9 bases lay in between. Here the CDR3 reads CAISESNSLTEAFF. The CDR3 DNA follows: TGTGCCATCAGTGAGTCGAATAGTCTCACTGAAGCTTTCTTT.

The chain uses TRBV28 and TRBJ1-2, with D maybe TRBD1 (6 bases). The CDR3 totals 13 residues. V lost 8 bases and J 5 bases, leaving 15 bases between the germline ends. Germline V lookup: CDR1 MDHEN, CDR2 SYDVKM. CDR3 sequence reads: CASQGWGQYGYTF. CDR3 DNA: TGTGCCAGCCAGGGTTGGGGGCAATATGGCTACACCTTC.

The rearrangement joins TRBV7-8 to TRBJ2-1, with 7 bases matching TRBD1. The CDR3 is 13 amino acids. Germline V gene lookup returns CDR1 SGHVS and CDR2 FQNEAQ. Germline trimming cut 5 bases from V and 4 bases from J; bases unmatched to any gene: 2. Here the CDR3 DNA reads TGTGCCAGCAGCCAGGGACAGTACAATGAGCAGTTCTTC. It translates to CASSQGQYNEQFF.

This chain links TRBV5-1 with TRBJ2-5; 9 nucleotides match TRBD2. Germline V lookup: CDR1 SGHRS, CDR2 YFSETQ. V lost 6 bases to trimming and J lost 2 bases; unmatched junction nucleotides: 5. The CDR3 extends over 14 amino acids. The CDR3 DNA sequence: TGCGCCAGCACCAGCGGGGGGACGCAAGAGACCCAGTACTTC. Amino acid sequence: CASTSGGTQETQYF.

In its sample, this clone was seen a few times. The V and J genes are TRBV7-2 and TRBJ1-2, with 8 nucleotides matching TRBD1. CDR1 and CDR2 from the germline V gene are SGHTA and FQGNSA. The CDR3 extends over 13 amino acids. V was pared by 6 bases and J by 8 bases, with 8 bases of the junction left unmatched. CDR3 DNA: TGTGCCAGCAGTAGGGACAGGTATCAAGGCTACACCTTC. Translated: CASSRDRYQGYTF.

The chain combines TRBV19 with TRBJ2-2; a weak D match, TRBD2 (5 bases). The CDR3 has 15 amino acids. V gave up 3 bases and J gave up 5 bases, with 13 bases separating them. Germline V gene sequence: CDR1 LNHDA, CDR2 SQIVND (reference sequence). The CDR3 DNA follows: TGTGCCAGTAGTATTCGACCCCAGCGGACCGGGGAGCTGTTTTTT. Its translation is CASSIRPQRTGELFF.

The chain carries TRBV7-7 and TRBJ2-5; 8 bases map to TRBD1. With V trimmed by 5 bases and J by 3 bases, 8 bases remained unmatched. CDR1 and CDR2 (germline): SSHAT, FNYEAQ (reference sequence). The CDR3 sequence is 15 residues long. CDR3 region: CASSRRTGLEETQYF. The CDR3 nucleotides read TGTGCCAGCAGCAGACGGACAGGGTTGGAAGAGACCCAGTACTTC.

The genes are TRBV27 and TRBJ2-3; tentatively, D is TRBD2 (6 bases). CDR1 is MNHEY and CDR2 is SMNVEV in the germline V gene (reference sequence). This CDR3 is built from 16 residues. V dropped 0 bases and J dropped 2 bases, with 12 bases sitting between them. Written as DNA, the CDR3 is TGTGCCAGCAGTTTATCGCCGGGGGTCCCCACAGATACGCAGTATTTT. This translates into CASSLSPGVPTDTQYF.

This clone has a handful of counts. The chain has TRBV4-3 and TRBJ2-5; tentative D call: TRBD1 (6 bases). Trimming removed 1 base at V and 2 bases at J, with 17 bases between. CDR3 size: 17 residues. The germline V gene encodes CDR1 LGHNA and CDR2 YSLEER. This chain's CDR3 is CASSQARTGTLQETQYF. DNA of the CDR3: TGCGCCAGCAGCCAAGCCCGGACCGGGACACTACAAGAGACCCAGTACTTC.

The chain employs TRBV5-1 and TRBJ2-7; 11 bases match TRBD1. With V trimmed by 4 bases and J by 2 bases, 5 bases remained unmatched. Germline CDR1 reads SGHRS; CDR2 reads YFSETQ. This CDR3 comprises 15 residues. The CDR3 spells CASSAGQGGPYEQYF. CDR3 sequence (DNA): TGCGCCAGCAGCGCGGGACAGGGGGGCCCCTACGAGCAGTACTTC.

V usage is TRBV10-2 and J usage is TRBJ2-5; 11 bases fit TRBD2. Germline CDR1 reads WSHSY; CDR2 reads SAAADI. The CDR3 loop spans 14 amino acids. Trimming at V came to 9 bases and at J to 5 bases, leaving 8 bases not matched to a gene. CDR3 residues: CASRSGGALETQYF. The DNA for the CDR3 is TGCGCCAGTCGTAGCGGGGGGGCATTGGAGACCCAGTACTTC.

The chain carries TRBV5-8 and TRBJ2-1, with D maybe TRBD2 (6 bases). The CDR3 spans 15 residues. Trimming cost V 4 bases and J 8 bases, with 19 bases left between them. From germline, CDR1 is SGHTS and CDR2 YDEGEE. The CDR3 here is CASSPGTPLIYEQFF. The CDR3 DNA reads as TGTGCCAGCAGCCCTGGGACTCCCCTCATATATGAGCAGTTCTTC.

As DNA, the CDR3 is TGCAGCGTTGAACGATCATTCAGGGCTTTCTTT. Its translation: CSVERSFRAFF. The chain links TRBV29-1 to TRBJ1-1; D is unclear. This CDR3 comprises 11 residues. The germline V and J ends were trimmed by 2 bases and 11 bases, with 12 bases remaining between them. The germline V gene encodes CDR1 SQVTM and CDR2 ANQGSEA.

V and J are TRBV23-1 and TRBJ1-5, with TRBD1 matching 7 bases. TRBV23-1 is labeled an ORF, and its function is uncertain. Germline trimming cut 3 bases from V and 0 bases from J; bases unmatched to any gene: 11. This CDR3 is 18 amino acids long. The CDR3: CASSHPPGTEDSNQPQHF. CDR3 bases: TGCGCCAGCAGTCACCCCCCGGGGACAGAGGATAGCAATCAGCCCCAGCATTTT.